A single sample gave rise to the 17 T cell receptor beta chains below, sequenced in a study of cytomegalovirus exposure and HLA in healthy donors. PCR used 60 Vbeta primers and 13 Jbeta primers. TCRdb's table, derived via immunoSEQ multiplex PCR, lists solely in-frame clones and lacks some. There are 100,000 to 150,000 clones in the sample; 70% to 80% occur only once, and roughly 2% lies in the top ten. Sequences were obtained from PBMCs. These receptors originate from a man between 18 and 35 years old in good health and CMV-seronegative.

The J gene is TRBJ1-5, the V gene TRBV6-6; D is unclear. This CDR3 has 15 residues. Germline V gene lookup returns CDR1 MNHNY and CDR2 SVGAGI (reference sequence). V lost 7 bases and J lost 2, with 15 bases in between. CDR3 amino acids: CASIITALGNQPQHF. The CDR3 DNA reads as TGTGCCAGCATAATAACAGCCCTGGGCAATCAGCCCCAGCATTTT.

The genes are TRBV5-1 and TRBJ2-3; tentative D call: TRBD1 (5 bases). CDR1 and CDR2 from the germline V gene are SGHRS and YFSETQ. This CDR3 is built from 16 residues. V dropped 1 base and J dropped 4 bases, with 16 bases sitting between them. The CDR3 is CASSLSPGPRADTQYF. DNA for the CDR3: TGCGCCAGCAGCTTGTCCCCAGGGCCTCGGGCAGATACGCAGTATTTT.

The rearrangement joins TRBV7-9 to TRBJ2-1; 12 bases align to TRBD2. V lost 1 base, J lost 9 bases, and 7 bases stayed unmatched. CDR3 length equals 16 residues. Per the germline V gene, CDR1 is SEHNR and CDR2 is FQNEAQ (reference sequence). The CDR3 nucleotides read TGTGCCAGCAGCTTAGTGACTAGCGGGAGATTAAGTGAGCAGTTCTTC. Translated, it gives CASSLVTSGRLSEQFF.

This clone has more than one count but fewer than ten. J is TRBJ2-1 and V is TRBV5-6; 7 bases line up with TRBD2. V lost 3 bases, J lost 3 bases, and 6 bases stayed unmatched. The V gene's germline CDR1 is SGHDT and CDR2 YYEEEE. CDR3 length equals 15 residues. The CDR3 coding sequence is TGTGCCAGCAGCTCACCCGGACTAGGCTACAATGAGCAGTTCTTC. This gives the protein CASSSPGLGYNEQFF. Using reference TRBV5-6 and TRBJ2-1 for the parts outside the CDR3, the full variable domain is DAGVTQSPTHLIKTRGQQVTLRCSPKSGHDTVSWYQQALGQGPQFIFQYYEEEERQRGNFPDRFSGHQFPNYSSELNVNALLLGDSALYLCASSSPGLGYNEQFFGPGTRLTVL.

V usage is TRBV30 and J usage is TRBJ2-1; 8 nucleotides align to TRBD2. This CDR3 has 17 amino acids. Germline V CDR1 and CDR2: GTSNPN, SVGIG (reference sequence). The ends lost 5 bases at V and 0 bases at J; junction bases unmatched: 12. The DNA of the CDR3 is TGTGCCTGGGCCGGGGGGGGTTCCAGGGGCTCCTACAATGAGCAGTTCTTC. Protein sequence: CAWAGGGSRGSYNEQFF.

This clone is a singleton in its sample. The J gene is TRBJ2-3, the V gene TRBV11-2; D perhaps matches TRBD2 (6 bases). Trimming removed 1 base at V and 0 bases at J, with 14 bases between. CDR1 and CDR2 from the germline V gene are SGHAT and FQNNGV. This CDR3 region has 17 residues. Here the CDR3 DNA reads TGTGCCAGCAGCTTAGGGGCGGGGACCTTCAGCACAGATACGCAGTATTTT. This sequence encodes CASSLGAGTFSTDTQYF. The full variable domain, with the rest looked up from reference TRBV11-2 and TRBJ2-3, is EAGVAQSPRYKIIEKRQSVAFWCNPISGHATLYWYQQILGQGPKLLIQFQNNGVVDDSQLPKDRFSAERLKGVDSTLKIQPAKLEDSAVYLCASSLGAGTFSTDTQYFGPGTRLTVL.

The gene calls are TRBV6-5 and TRBJ1-4, with 9 bases fitting TRBD1. CDR1 and CDR2 (germline): MNHEY, SVGAGI. V was clipped by 8 bases and J by 7 bases; unmatched bases: 5. CDR3 length: 13 amino acids. The CDR3 protein is CASGDREVEKLFF. Written as DNA, the CDR3 is TGTGCCAGCGGGGACAGGGAAGTTGAAAAACTGTTTTTT.

This rearrangement joins TRBV5-4 to TRBJ1-2; no reliable D call. In germline, CDR1 is SGHNT, CDR2 YYREEE (reference sequence). Deletions cut 3 bases from V and 3 bases from J, with 12 bases between. There are 14 residues in the CDR3. The CDR3 here is CASSSATTHYGYTF. Here the CDR3 DNA reads TGTGCCAGCAGCTCGGCCACTACCCACTATGGCTACACCTTC.

The V call is TRBV7-3, the J call TRBJ1-1; no clear D gene. Trimming took off 5 bases at V and 1 base at J, with 8 bases between the two ends. CDR1 SGHTA and CDR2 FQGTGA come from the germline V gene. This CDR3 has 13 residues. The CDR3 reads CASSPQANTEAFF. The DNA of the CDR3 is TGTGCCAGCAGCCCCCAGGCGAACACTGAAGCTTTCTTT. The full variable domain, with the rest looked up from reference TRBV7-3 and TRBJ1-1, is GAGVSQTPSNKVTEKGKYVELRCDPISGHTALYWYRQSLGQGPEFLIYFQGTGAADDSGLPNDRFFAVRPEGSVSTLKIQRTERGDSAVYLCASSPQANTEAFFGQGTRLTVV.

This rearrangement joins TRBV2 to TRBJ2-5; 7 bases line up with TRBD1. The J call is in doubt because the DNA end fits TRBJ2-7 better. The CDR3 sequence is 15 residues long. Germline V gene data show CDR1 as SNHLY and CDR2 as FYNNEI. The DNA for the CDR3 is TGTGCCAGCAGTGAAGGGACAGGAACTTTCTACGAGCAGTACTTC. This codes for CASSEGTGTFYEQYF.

For the CDR3, the DNA is TGTGCCAGCAGCTCCGGGACTAGCGGCCAAGAGACCCAGTACTTC. Translating it yields CASSSGTSGQETQYF. J is TRBJ2-5 and V is TRBV7-6, with 11 bases fitting TRBD2. Germline values: CDR1 SGHVS, CDR2 FNYEAQ. Trimming cost V 4 bases and J 1 base; bases outside gene matches: 2. CDR3 size: 15 residues.

The chain joins TRBV5-4 to TRBJ2-6; D perhaps matches TRBD1 (6 bases). CDR1 is SGHNT, CDR2 YYREEE, per germline (reference sequence). The V end lost 0 bases, the J end lost 1 base, and 11 bases lay between the germline ends. The CDR3 runs to 17 residues. In DNA form, the CDR3 reads TGTGCCAGCAGCTTGGACAGGGTGGCTTCTGGGGCCAACGTCCTGACTTTC. This translates into CASSLDRVASGANVLTF.

The V gene is TRBV19, the J gene TRBJ1-5; 7 bases match TRBD1. CDR3 length: 13 amino acids. The V and J ends lost 11 bases and 3 bases, in that order; junction bases with no gene match: 7. From germline, CDR1 is LNHDA and CDR2 SQIVND (reference sequence). This chain's CDR3 is CAGGTVINQPQHF. CDR3 DNA: TGTGCCGGGGGGACAGTTATCAATCAGCCCCAGCATTTT.

V is TRBV10-1 and J is TRBJ2-6, with D possibly TRBD1 on 6 matching bases. The CDR3 has 16 residues. Germline V gives CDR1 WNHNN, CDR2 SYGVQD (reference sequence). V dropped 7 bases and J dropped 1 base, with 14 bases sitting between them. DNA of the CDR3: TGCGCCAGCAATGGTAGACAGGAATCTGGGGCCAACGTCCTGACTTTC. Translating it yields CASNGRQESGANVLTF.

The chain is built from TRBV11-2 and TRBJ2-5, with TRBD2 identical over 9 bases. This CDR3 is built from 17 residues. V was clipped by 0 bases and J by 2 bases; unmatched bases: 7. Germline loops: CDR1 SGHAT, CDR2 FQNNGV. The CDR3 loop reads CASSLDLAGAIQETQYF. DNA of the CDR3: TGTGCCAGCAGCTTAGATTTAGCGGGAGCGATACAAGAGACCCAGTACTTC.

The CDR3: CASSLLADNEQFF. DNA for the CDR3: TGTGCCAGCAGTTTACTAGCGGACAATGAGCAGTTCTTC. The chain couples TRBV27 to TRBJ2-1; 7 bases agree with TRBD2. Germline V gene lookup returns CDR1 MNHEY and CDR2 SMNVEV (reference sequence). This CDR3 has 13 residues. J was trimmed by 5 bases and V by 2 bases; bases with no gene match: 0.

V is TRBV6-7 and J is TRBJ2-5, with 7 positions matching TRBD2. TRBV6-7 is annotated as an ORF whose role is uncertain. The CDR3 sequence is 18 residues long. Germline trimming cut 7 bases from V and 5 bases from J; bases unmatched to any gene: 22. The CDR3 loop is CASTFWGGRGSSMETQYF. Here the CDR3 DNA reads TGTGCCAGCACCTTTTGGGGGGGACGGGGGTCTAGCATGGAGACCCAGTACTTC.